Sequencing of this TCR beta chain was carried out in a study of CD8+ T cells in alopecia areata (dated by TCRdb to 2016 to 2018). Notes on the research overall: Treated patients were enrolled in an open-label pilot trial of oral tofacitinib at 5 to 10 mg twice daily for moderate-to-severe alopecia areata. Clonality in the scalp was compared among normal scalp (n=4), patchy alopecia areata scalp (n=8), and alopecia totalis/universalis scalp (n=8). Patients on tofacitinib were biopsied at baseline and after 4 and 24 weeks of treatment, and several of the patients also had a later scalp biopsy. TCRbeta CDR3 regions were amplified by immunoSEQ multiplex PCR with 35 Vbeta forward and 13 Jbeta reverse primers. On the human side, TCRbeta sequencing was run on scalp tissue and on sorted CD4+ and CD8+ peripheral blood T cells from healthy controls and from alopecia areata patients with either patchy or totalis/universalis disease. Patients received tofacitinib for 6 to 18 months and were then followed off drug for 6 months to check for delayed response and recurrence. The study used high-throughput TCRbeta sequencing to examine T cell clonal expansion in alopecia areata, in both the C3H/HeJ mouse model and human patients. RNA came from the PAXgene miRNA kit for fixed scalp, the miRNeasy kit for PBMCs, and the RNeasy kit for mouse skin. The SALT score, which quantifies the percentage of affected scalp surface area, was used to measure disease severity in treated patients. What the research found in general, with its limitations: Unlike mouse skin, where gammadelta T cells dominate, normal human skin contains resident alphabeta T cells that get sequenced too, which complicates analysis of the scalp TCR repertoire. Shared TCR sequences between patients were less evident than in mice, which may be partly attributable to HLA diversity in the patient population. Compared with normal scalp, lesional scalp, particularly in alopecia totalis/universalis, had higher clonality and more expanded CD8+ clones, which suggests antigenic drive. The treated cohort was small, with a single nonresponder, so links between baseline CD8+ expansion and response need larger studies. Tofacitinib significantly decreased scalp clonality and the number of expanded CD8+ clones among the top 100 scalp clones. During tofacitinib treatment, many expanded lesional clones remained in scalp and blood, and this persistence may partly explain relapse after treatment is stopped.

Libraries were prepared through the immunoSEQ multiplex PCR assay. RNA was extracted from all samples and reverse transcribed into cDNA, which served as template for TCR sequencing. First-strand cDNA was synthesized with SuperScript III using a 2:1 mix of oligo-dT and random hexamers. A synthetic immune receptor repertoire was used to assess amplification bias, and residual bias was removed computationally. The original pipeline was this. Raw reads were preprocessed to remove errors, and CDR3 was defined according to IMGT conventions as the region from the conserved cysteine to phenylalanine. To get clonality, Shannon entropy was normalized by log2 of the number of productive unique TCRs and the result was subtracted from 1. Whether each scalp clone was CD4 or CD8 was inferred by checking scalp TCRbeta sequences against the CD4 and CD8 repertoires from sorted blood. TCRdb re-hosts the immuneACCESS table, in-frame sequences only. Its copies lack some clones; in the studies checked, an unresolved V gene accounts for under half of them, and the cause for the rest is not known. The V and J calls and clone size come from that table; D and trimming were worked out from the DNA. Counted in this sample were about 210,000 clones; more than 30% of them appeared once. Together, the top ten hold almost 0.5% of the sample.

The treatment or condition label corresponds to: oral pan-JAK inhibitor, 5-10 mg twice daily. Peripheral blood and lesional scalp punch biopsies were obtained from patients with alopecia areata. After PBMCs were isolated by density centrifugation and stained for CD3, CD4 and CD8, a FACSAria was used to sort CD4+ and CD8+ T cells. As regards this clone: Which antigen it targets is not known. There are no base qualities to consult, and no much larger clone falls within one base.

The germline V gene provides CDR1 SGHRS and CDR2 YFSETQ. The CDR3 numbers 17 residues from cysteine through phenylalanine. Only the CDR3 region is kept as DNA, spanning 51 bases read in frame from base 1. The junction carries 18 bases between V and J, which are trimmed by 4 bases and 2 bases respectively. The TCR sequence derives from a human donor with alopecia areata. The starting material was CD4+ T cells sorted from blood, obtained at approximately week 30, from a patient treated with tofacitinib. The sequence joins TRBV5-1 to TRBJ2-2; the D gene is possibly TRBD1, with 6 bases matching. The bases read TGCGCCAGCAGCCTTCTCGCCCGGACAGAAAACACCGGGGAGCTGTTTTTT. It encodes CASSLLARTENTGELFF.